This T cell receptor (beta chain) stems from a study of T-cell memory formation after mild COVID-19. MiXCR, applied by TCRdb to the 5' RACE reads, yields one record per CDR3 protein. The sample has some 120,000 distinct CDR3 sequences, 15% to 20% seen once. There are 13 residues in the CDR3. CDR1 and CDR2 (germline): SGHRS, YFSETQ. After removal of 7 bases from V and 4 bases from J, the junction contained 6 bases not matched to a gene. Input material: PBMCs or a T cell subset sorted from them (not recorded which). This sequence originates from an adult woman who had mild COVID-19 (a few samples of this study predate the infection). Cell type and time point are not known. The chain uses TRBV5-1 and TRBJ2-7; 9 bases agree with TRBD2. The CDR3, as DNA: TGCGCCAGCGCTAGCGGGGTGTCGTACGAGCAGTACTTC. Protein sequence: CASASGVSYEQYF.